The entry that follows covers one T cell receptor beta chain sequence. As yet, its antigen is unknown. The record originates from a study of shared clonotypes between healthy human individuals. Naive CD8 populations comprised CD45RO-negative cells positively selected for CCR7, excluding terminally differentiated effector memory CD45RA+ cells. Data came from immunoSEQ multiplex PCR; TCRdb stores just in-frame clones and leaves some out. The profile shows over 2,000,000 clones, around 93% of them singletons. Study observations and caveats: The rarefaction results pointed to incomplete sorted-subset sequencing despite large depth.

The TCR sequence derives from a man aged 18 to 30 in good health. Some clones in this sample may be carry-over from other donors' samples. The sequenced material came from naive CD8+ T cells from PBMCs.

The CDR3 region is CASSQGRLAGVKTQYF. In nucleotides, the CDR3 is TGTGCCAGCTCACAGGGCCGTCTAGCGGGAGTCAAGACCCAGTACTTC. V usage is TRBV18 and J usage is TRBJ2-5; 10 bases map to TRBD2. The CDR3 is 16 amino acids. Germline V gene lookup returns CDR1 KGHSH and CDR2 LQKENI. The junction had 11 bases not matched to a gene; V was cut back by 4 bases and J by 6 bases.